A single sample is the source of the 19 T cell receptor beta chains below, sequenced in a study of blood T cell repertoires in COVID-19. Produced via immunoSEQ multiplex PCR; TCRdb's table is partial and in-frame only. The data hold some 260,000 clones, with about 87% observed a single time. Sequenced sample: peripheral blood. The receptor set was obtained from a woman aged 65 to 85 with COVID-19, enrolled during active disease.

The J gene is TRBJ2-3, the V gene TRBV9, with 11 bases aligning to TRBD2. This CDR3 contains 17 residues. The J segment lost 0 bases and the V segment lost 0 bases, leaving 3 bases of the junction unmatched. Looked up from germline, CDR1 is SGDLS and CDR2 is YYNGEE. CDR3 in DNA: TGTGCCAGCAGCGTAGGGGGACTAGCGGCTAGCACAGATACGCAGTATTTT. It specifies CASSVGGLAASTDTQYF.

The chain employs TRBV5-4 and TRBJ2-5, with 10 bases aligning to TRBD2. The germline gives CDR1 SGHNT, CDR2 YYREEE (reference sequence). The CDR3 is 15 residues long. V dropped 1 base and J dropped 1; count of bases not matched to a gene: 1. Written as DNA, the CDR3 is TGTGCCAGCAGCTTGCTAGCGGGAGCCCAAGAGACCCAGTACTTC. It is translated as CASSLLAGAQETQYF.

This chain links TRBV28 with TRBJ2-5, with D perhaps matching TRBD1 (6 bases). The V and J ends lost 3 bases and 2 bases respectively, with 13 bases between them. CDR1 and CDR2 from the germline V gene are MDHEN and SYDVKM. The CDR3 runs to 15 residues. CDR3 residues: CASSFARGLQETQYF. The CDR3 DNA reads as TGTGCCAGCAGTTTTGCCAGGGGCCTACAAGAGACCCAGTACTTC.

This rearrangement joins TRBV29-1 to TRBJ1-5; 10 bases fit TRBD1. CDR1 and CDR2 (germline): SQVTM, ANQGSEA. Trimming cost V 5 bases and J 5 bases; bases outside gene matches: 3. CDR3 length: 13 amino acids. The CDR3, as DNA: TGCAGCGTTCGACAGGGGGCGGATCAGCCCCAGCATTTT. It translates to CSVRQGADQPQHF.

The genes are TRBV30 and TRBJ1-6, with TRBD1 as a possible D gene (6 bases). The germline CDR1 and CDR2 sequences are GTSNPN and SVGIG (reference sequence). V lost 7 bases and J 7 bases, leaving 17 bases between the germline ends. CDR3 length: 14 residues. The CDR3: CASVKTGSNSPLHF. CDR3 nucleotides: TGTGCCTCGGTAAAGACAGGATCAAATTCACCCCTCCACTTT.

The chain joins TRBV11-2 to TRBJ2-7, with TRBD1 as a possible D gene (6 bases). V shed 7 bases and J shed 2 bases, with 15 bases lying between them. This CDR3 spans 14 amino acids. Germline V gene sequence: CDR1 SGHAT, CDR2 FQNNGV. CDR3 sequence reads: CASTPGALAYEQYF. CDR3 coding DNA: TGTGCCAGCACCCCAGGGGCCCTTGCCTACGAGCAGTACTTC.

The rearrangement uses TRBV5-1 and TRBJ2-7, with TRBD1 identical over 9 bases. The length of the CDR3 is 15 residues. V shed 0 bases and J 4 bases; nucleotides not matched to a gene: 5. CDR1 is SGHRS and CDR2 is YFSETQ in the germline V gene. CDR3 nucleotide sequence: TGCGCCAGCAGCTTGGGAGGGACAGGGAAGTACGAGCAGTACTTC. As protein: CASSLGGTGKYEQYF.

The J gene is TRBJ2-2, the V gene TRBV3-1 (or the pseudogene TRBV3-2); D gene unclear. The ends were cut back, 1 base at V and 0 bases at J, with 9 bases in the middle. The CDR3 runs to 16 residues. From germline, CDR1 is LGHDT and CDR2 YNNKEL (reference sequence). DNA of the CDR3: TGTGCCAGCAGCCAAGGCGGAACCTCGAACACCGGGGAGCTGTTTTTT. It encodes CASSQGGTSNTGELFF.

V usage is TRBV4-2 and J usage is TRBJ2-1; 7 bases line up with TRBD2. Germline trimming cut 1 base from V and 8 bases from J; bases unmatched to any gene: 5. The germline CDR1 and CDR2 sequences are LGHNA and YNFKEQ. This CDR3 is built from 14 residues. CDR3 DNA: TGTGCCAGCAGCCAAGGGACTAGACGCGATGAGCAGTTCTTC. This gives the protein CASSQGTRRDEQFF.

This clone was recorded a few times. The CDR3 nucleotides read TGTGCCAGCAGTTTTCGAACTCCGAACTCCGGAAACACCATATATTTT. This translates into CASSFRTPNSGNTIYF. This chain uses TRBV27 with TRBJ1-3; the D is unclear. The CDR3 sequence is 16 residues long. CDR1 is MNHEY and CDR2 is SMNVEV in the germline V gene (reference sequence). V dropped 3 bases and J dropped 4 bases, with 16 bases sitting between them.

V gene TRBV5-1 combines with J gene TRBJ2-3; tentatively, D is TRBD2 (6 bases). The CDR3 runs to 15 residues. Trimming took 5 bases from V and 3 from J, leaving 16 bases between them. Germline V gives CDR1 SGHRS, CDR2 YFSETQ. The CDR3 DNA reads TGCGCCAGCAGATACACGGGGGAGGCAACAGATACGCAGTATTTT. Translating gives CASRYTGEATDTQYF.

The chain uses TRBV11-3 and TRBJ1-3, with a possible D match to TRBD1 (5 bases). The germline CDR1 and CDR2 sequences are SGHNT and YENEEA. Trimming shortened V by 0 bases and J by 7 bases, and 10 bases separated the two germline ends. The CDR3 covers 14 residues. The CDR3 reads CASSLETAGNTIYF. CDR3 coding DNA: TGTGCCAGCAGCTTAGAGACAGCGGGGAACACCATATATTTT.

This sequence joins TRBV11-3 and TRBJ2-3, with D maybe TRBD2 (6 bases). Germline-derived CDR1 and CDR2 are SGHNT and YENEEA. This CDR3 is 15 amino acids long. Trimming took off 1 base at V and 0 bases at J, with 8 bases between the two ends. In DNA, the CDR3 is TGTGCCAGCAGCTTAGGGACTAAGAGCACAGATACGCAGTATTTT. Its protein is CASSLGTKSTDTQYF.

The chain carries TRBV7-2 and TRBJ2-7; 8 bases map to TRBD1. The germline gives CDR1 SGHTA, CDR2 FQGNSA. The CDR3 is 13 residues long. V shed 7 bases, J shed 2 bases, and the junction held 4 bases outside the gene matches. The CDR3 DNA sequence: TGTGCCAGCACCGACAGGGGTCCCTACGAGCAGTACTTC. This encodes CASTDRGPYEQYF.

The chain uses TRBV12-3 or TRBV12-4 and TRBJ2-4; unclear D gene. V lost 6 bases to trimming and J lost 7 bases, with 7 bases between them. The CDR3 loop spans 11 amino acids. CDR3 amino acids: CASSRANIQYF. DNA of the CDR3: TGTGCCAGCAGCCGCGCGAACATTCAGTACTTC.

The chain has TRBV5-1 and TRBJ2-1; D unresolved. Trimming stripped 4 bases from V and 9 bases from J, with 11 bases between. Germline V CDR1 and CDR2: SGHRS, YFSETQ. This CDR3 has 12 amino acids. In DNA, the CDR3 is TGCGCCAGCAGCGACAACGATGGTGAGCAGTTCTTC. Translating it yields CASSDNDGEQFF.

The J gene is TRBJ2-1, the V gene TRBV18; D not resolved. V lost 0 bases to trimming and J lost 7 bases, with 7 bases between them. The CDR3 extends over 13 amino acids. In germline, CDR1 is KGHSH, CDR2 LQKENI. CDR3 loop: CASSPPAGNEQFF. Written as DNA, the CDR3 is TGTGCCAGCTCACCACCCGCCGGTAATGAGCAGTTCTTC. Supplemented by reference TRBV18 and TRBJ2-1, the full variable domain reads NAGVMQNPRHLVRRRGQEARLRCSPMKGHSHVYWYRQLPEEGLKFMVYLQKENIIDESGMPKERFSAEFPKEGPSILRIQQVVRGDSAAYFCASSPPAGNEQFFGPGTRLTVL.

This rearrangement joins TRBV7-9 to TRBJ2-3, with 11 bases that match TRBD1. Per germline, CDR1 SEHNR and CDR2 FQNEAQ (reference sequence). CDR3 size: 16 residues. Trimming removed 1 base from V and 4 bases from J; junction bases left unmatched: 4. DNA for the CDR3: TGTGCCAGCAGCTTAGGTGGGACAGGGGGACCAGATACGCAGTATTTT. Encoded protein: CASSLGGTGGPDTQYF.

The rearrangement uses TRBV5-1 and TRBJ2-2; no definite D call. Germline lookup yields CDR1 SGHRS and CDR2 YFSETQ. This CDR3 has 17 residues. The V and J ends lost 0 bases and 2 bases respectively, with 14 bases between them. The CDR3 DNA is TGCGCCAGCAGCTTGGCCTCGGGTGCGGCAAACACCGGGGAGCTGTTTTTT. Residues: CASSLASGAANTGELFF.